The following is a TCR beta chain sequence with its context. Its antigen remains unknown. Germline CDR1 and CDR2: LNHDA and SQIVND (reference sequence). This CDR3 has 15 residues. V gave up 3 bases and J gave up 6 bases; unmatched junction bases: 7. Every sample yielded at least 6.5 million isolated PBMCs. A second PCR, run for about 7 to 11 cycles, used a sample-barcoded 5' primer plus a J-beta primer mix. The template-switch adaptor, which had 12 random nucleotides, put a tag on each cDNA molecule. TCRdb passed the 5' RACE reads through MiXCR, listing each CDR3 protein once. Here the sample spans 800,000 or so distinct CDR3 sequences, around 62% being singletons. The data originate from a study of blood T cells in healthy people across ages. General study findings and limits: The CMV status of each donor remained undetermined, and this could have confounded shifts in expanded clonotypes. Both naive CD4+ cell counts and diversity were greater in long-lived donors than in aged donors.

The sequencing input was blood. The V call is TRBV19, the J call TRBJ2-1; the match to TRBD2 covers 8 bases. This TCR came from a man aged 25 to 45 in good health. This chain's CDR3 is CASSMGGGISNEQFF. The CDR3, as DNA: TGTGCCAGTAGTATGGGCGGGGGGATTTCCAATGAGCAGTTCTTC.